The 3 T cell receptor beta chains below come from one sample, sequenced in a study of shared clonotypes between healthy human individuals. Terminally differentiated effector memory CD45RA+ cells were excluded from the naive CD8 cells, which were CD45RO-negative and positively selected for CCR7. Profiled with immunoSEQ multiplex PCR; TCRdb holds only in-frame clones, not every one. The sample carries roughly 770,000 clones, around 96% recorded once. The sample consisted of naive CD8+ T cells sorted from blood. The origin of the receptors is a man younger than 45 in good health.

J is TRBJ2-1 and V is TRBV6-6; 9 nucleotides align to TRBD1. This CDR3 is built from 13 residues. Germline V gene sequence: CDR1 MNHNY, CDR2 SVGAGI (reference sequence). Germline trimming cut 2 bases from V and 7 bases from J; bases unmatched to any gene: 0. The CDR3 bases are TGTGCCAGCAGTTACGGGACAGGGAATGAGCAGTTCTTC. It is translated as CASSYGTGNEQFF.

DNA of the CDR3: TGCGCCAGCAGCCAAGATACGGGGGAATACAATGAGCAGTTCTTC. Protein sequence: CASSQDTGEYNEQFF. The chain carries TRBV4-3 and TRBJ2-1, with D possibly being TRBD2 (6 bases). CDR1 and CDR2 (germline): LGHNA, YSLEER. Trimming pared 0 bases from V and 4 bases from J, leaving 10 bases between. There are 15 residues in the CDR3.

This rearrangement joins TRBV5-4 to TRBJ2-7; 7 nucleotides line up with TRBD1. The trim removed 4 bases at V and 6 bases at J, leaving 13 bases unmatched. This CDR3 is built from 15 residues. The germline V gene encodes CDR1 SGHNT and CDR2 YYREEE (reference sequence). This CDR3 is CASSRSGTADSEQYF. The CDR3 nucleotides read TGTGCCAGCAGCCGATCCGGGACAGCAGACAGCGAGCAGTACTTC.